The T cell receptor beta chain described here comes from a study (dated by TCRdb to 2016 to 2017). Library preparation employed RT-PCR. The sequencer was an Illumina MiSeq. TCRdb passed the public sequencing reads through fastp at Q25 and MiXCR, retaining productive beta sequences. Each entry is one CDR3 protein sequence, shown with its most common DNA and genes. A total of fewer than 800,000 distinct CDR3 sequences appear in this sample, 14% of them only once. Together, the top ten hold 3.6% of the sample. This clonotype was picked up many times. There is no known antigen for this receptor. A read error may account for a junction end that differs from germline. The sequenced material came from memory CD4+ T cells from blood. This TCR came from a female donor in good health, serving as a healthy control.

The CDR3 is CASSLGQLQETQYF. The base sequence is TGTGCCAGCAGCTTAGGGCAACTCCAAGAGACCCAGTACTTC. Recombination joined TRBV5-1 with TRBJ2-5, with the identity of the D gene unclear. From the cysteine up to the phenylalanine, the CDR3 has a length of 14 residues. Just the 42-base CDR3 DNA is kept, in frame starting at base 1. CDR1 and CDR2, looked up from the germline V gene, are SGHRS and YFSETQ.